These 9 T cell receptor beta chains were sequenced from one sample in a study of chemoradiotherapy in HPV16-positive cancers. TCRdb's table, derived via immunoSEQ multiplex PCR, lists solely in-frame clones and lacks some. The data show nearly 5,500 clones, around 91% seen once. The sequencing here drew on blood, taken from a patient who underwent chemoradiotherapy. These receptors all come from a human donor with HPV-associated anogenital cancer.

The chain employs TRBV5-6 and TRBJ2-7; 7 nucleotides align to TRBD2. V gave up 0 bases and J gave up 8 bases; unmatched junction bases: 17. CDR1 and CDR2 (germline): SGHDT, YYEEEE. The CDR3 loop spans 17 amino acids. The chain's CDR3 is CASSLVGSDGRELKQYF. The CDR3 DNA follows: TGTGCCAGCAGCTTGGTGGGGTCCGACGGGCGGGAGTTGAAGCAGTACTTC.

This clone was found once. The rearrangement joins TRBV5-4 to TRBJ1-6, with no clear D. The germline V gene has CDR1 SGHNT and CDR2 YYREEE (reference sequence). The CDR3 runs to 12 residues. The germline V and J ends were trimmed by 4 bases and 10 bases, with 9 bases remaining between them. The DNA for the CDR3 is TGTGCCAGCAGCGAGAGCAGGTCACCCCTCCACTTT. It specifies CASSESRSPLHF.

This clone was seen a single time. This chain joins TRBV14 and TRBJ1-1, with D uncertain. Trimming took 1 base from V and 3 from J, leaving 18 bases between them. The CDR3 is 17 amino acids. Germline values: CDR1 SGHDN, CDR2 FVKESK. CDR3 coding DNA: TGTGCCAGCAGCCAAGTGCATCCTAAAGGGCAACACACTGAAGCTTTCTTT. This codes for CASSQVHPKGQHTEAFF.

This clone was counted once. V and J are TRBV10-1 and TRBJ2-1; possibly TRBD1 for D (6 bases). Germline V gene lookup returns CDR1 WNHNN and CDR2 SYGVQD (reference sequence). CDR3 length equals 14 residues. V was trimmed by 5 bases and J by 2 bases, leaving 10 bases between them. The CDR3 nucleotides are TGCGCCAGCAGTCTCGGACAGCCCTACAATGAGCAGTTCTTC. Its protein product is CASSLGQPYNEQFF.

On this clone itself: At one end, the junction sequence differs from germline, possibly due to a read error. CDR3 sequence (DNA): TGTGCCAGCAGCCGTTCAACAGGGGGGTATACAGTCTTC. It codes for CASSRSTGGYTVF. The chain recombines TRBV9 with TRBJ2-1, with 8 bases fitting TRBD1. Germline values: CDR1 SGDLS, CDR2 YYNGEE. The CDR3 sequence is 13 residues long.

The chain links TRBV18 to TRBJ2-5, with D maybe TRBD2 (5 bases). V gave up 4 bases and J gave up 5 bases, with 17 bases separating them. Germline CDR1 reads KGHSH; CDR2 reads LQKENI. The CDR3 covers 15 residues. The CDR3 spells CASSRSTSGVETQYF. For the CDR3, the DNA is TGTGCCAGCTCACGGTCCACAAGCGGAGTGGAGACCCAGTACTTC.

The V gene is TRBV19, the J gene TRBJ1-6, with TRBD1 matching over 9 bases. With 7 bases clipped from V and 7 bases from J, the junction kept 8 bases outside the gene matches. This CDR3 is built from 15 residues. Germline lookup yields CDR1 LNHDA and CDR2 SQIVND (reference sequence). The CDR3 spells CASKTGGQVNSPLHF. The CDR3 DNA sequence: TGTGCCAGTAAAACAGGGGGCCAAGTGAATTCACCCCTCCACTTT.

This rearrangement joins TRBV5-8 to TRBJ2-3; D may match TRBD1 or TRBD2 (5 bases each). From germline, CDR1 is SGHTS and CDR2 YDEGEE. The CDR3 contains 14 residues. V lost 4 bases and J 3 bases, leaving 12 bases between the germline ends. CDR3 amino acids: CASSAPGRTDTQYF. Here the CDR3 DNA reads TGTGCCAGCAGCGCTCCAGGGAGAACAGATACGCAGTATTTT.

This clone was detected once. This chain connects TRBV6-1 to TRBJ2-3; D is uncertain. Trimming removed 3 bases at V and 3 bases at J, with 10 bases between. CDR1 and CDR2 from the germline V gene are MNHNS and SASEGT. The CDR3 has 14 residues. The CDR3 loop reads CASSDLTETDTQYF. The CDR3 DNA reads TGTGCCAGCAGTGACCTGACTGAGACAGATACGCAGTATTTT.